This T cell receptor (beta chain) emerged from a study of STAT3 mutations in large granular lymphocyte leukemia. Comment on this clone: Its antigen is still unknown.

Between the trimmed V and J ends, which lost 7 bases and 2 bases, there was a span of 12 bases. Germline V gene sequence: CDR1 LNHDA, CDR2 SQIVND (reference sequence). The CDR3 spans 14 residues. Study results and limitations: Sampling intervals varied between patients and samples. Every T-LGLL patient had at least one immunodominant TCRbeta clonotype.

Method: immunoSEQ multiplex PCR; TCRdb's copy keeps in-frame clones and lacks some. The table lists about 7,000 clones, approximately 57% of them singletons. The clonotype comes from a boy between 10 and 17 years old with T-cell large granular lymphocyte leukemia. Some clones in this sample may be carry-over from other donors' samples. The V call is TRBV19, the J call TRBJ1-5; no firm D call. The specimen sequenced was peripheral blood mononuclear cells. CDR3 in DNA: TGTGCCAGTACTCCAGACATGGGCAATCAGCCCCAGCATTTT. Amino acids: CASTPDMGNQPQHF.